These 15 T cell receptor beta chains came from one sample sequenced in a study of read filtering for tumor transcriptome and immune sequencing. This library used roughly 400 ng RNA and molecular barcoded adaptors spanning alpha/delta and beta/gamma chains. MiXCR, applied by TCRdb to the reads, yields one record per CDR3 protein. The repertoire consists of roughly 49,000 distinct CDR3 sequences, with 15% to 20% occurring once and the leading ten covering roughly 37%. The sequencing sample was made of a population of CD138-negative cells sorted from bone marrow. The source of these receptors is a donor at least 40 years old with multiple myeloma.

About this clonotype itself: A much larger clone differs from this one at a single base, so this may be a read error. Because it lacks the conserved phenylalanine or tryptophan at the end, this CDR3 is likely a read error. The CDR3 nucleotides are TGTGCCAGCAGCTTAAATGGAGATACGCAGTATTCT. This translates into CASSLNGDTQYS. The genes are TRBV7-3 and TRBJ2-3; D gene ambiguous. CDR1 SGHTA and CDR2 FQGTGA come from the germline V gene. The V end was cut by 1 base, the J end by 5 bases, with 4 bases between. This CDR3 contains 12 residues.

Many counts were recorded for this clonotype. V and J are TRBV29-1 and TRBJ2-5; D is possibly TRBD2 (7 bases). Trimming shortened V by 7 bases and J by 4 bases, and 10 bases separated the two germline ends. Germline assignment: CDR1 SQVTM and CDR2 ANQGSEA. The CDR3 loop spans 11 amino acids. CDR3 protein: CSGGGLETQYF. CDR3 bases: TGCAGCGGGGGGGGCTTAGAGACCCAGTACTTC.

This clonotype occurred a few times. The chain couples TRBV19 to TRBJ2-1; 9 bases are shared with TRBD2. CDR1 and CDR2 (germline): LNHDA, SQIVND (reference sequence). J gave up 6 bases and V 10 bases, and 10 bases lay outside the gene matches. The CDR3 contains 14 residues. Written as DNA, the CDR3 is TGTGCCACCGCGGGACTAGCCCCCCCCAATGAGCAGTTCTTC. This translates into CATAGLAPPNEQFF.

This clonotype was observed a handful of times. The V gene is TRBV9, the J gene TRBJ2-1; D gene unclear. Trimming removed 4 bases from V and 2 bases from J, with 13 bases in between. CDR1 is SGDLS and CDR2 is YYNGEE in the germline V gene. The CDR3 runs 15 residues. DNA of the CDR3: TGTGCCAGCAGCTTTCAGGTGGGCGCCTACAATGAGCAGTTCTTC. Translating gives CASSFQVGAYNEQFF.

The J gene is TRBJ2-1, the V gene TRBV5-1; 9 positions agree with TRBD2. Losses at the gene ends were 2 bases for V and 5 bases for J; bases not matched to a gene: 8. The CDR3 is 16 amino acids. CDR1 is SGHRS and CDR2 is YFSETQ in the germline V gene. The CDR3 DNA reads TGCGCCAGCAGCTTTGGGGCTAGCGGGGCGAACAATGAGCAGTTCTTC. Its translation is CASSFGASGANNEQFF.

The V and J genes are TRBV11-2 and TRBJ1-1, with no clear D. Per the germline V gene, CDR1 is SGHAT and CDR2 is FQNNGV. CDR3 length: 13 amino acids. V dropped 2 bases and J dropped 0 bases, with 4 bases sitting between them. The CDR3 here is CASSLLVNTEAFF. In DNA form, the CDR3 reads TGTGCCAGCAGCTTATTAGTGAACACTGAAGCTTTCTTT.

The chain is built from TRBV20-1 and TRBJ1-2; TRBD1 is a possible D gene (6 bases). CDR3 length: 15 residues. V was trimmed by 0 bases and J by 4 bases, leaving 15 bases between them. Germline lookup yields CDR1 DFQATT and CDR2 SNEGSKA (reference sequence). Here the CDR3 reads CSARDFRGRIYGYTF. The CDR3 DNA follows: TGCAGTGCTAGAGATTTCCGGGGGCGTATCTATGGCTACACCTTC.

The V gene is TRBV20-1, the J gene TRBJ1-5, with 7 bases matching TRBD1. J gave up 7 bases and V 4 bases, and 10 bases lay outside the gene matches. From germline, CDR1 is DFQATT and CDR2 SNEGSKA (reference sequence). The CDR3 covers 14 residues. CDR3 loop: CSATKQGSTQPQHF. The CDR3 coding sequence is TGCAGTGCTACTAAACAGGGGTCGACACAGCCCCAGCATTTT.

This clonotype was observed at least ten times. The genes are TRBV20-1 and TRBJ2-5, with 8 bases that match TRBD2. The CDR3 has 15 residues. The V segment lost 6 bases and the J segment 0 bases; nucleotides outside the gene matches: 9. Germline values: CDR1 DFQATT, CDR2 SNEGSKA (reference sequence). CDR3 bases: TGCAGTGCCCCTACTAGCGGAGCGGACCAAGAGACCCAGTACTTC. It is translated as CSAPTSGADQETQYF.

This clonotype was found many times. The chain carries TRBV6-1 and TRBJ2-3; 9 bases line up with TRBD2. The CDR3 consists of 14 residues. Per the germline V gene, CDR1 is MNHNS and CDR2 is SASEGT. The ends lost 4 bases at V and 5 bases at J; junction bases unmatched: 4. CDR3 DNA sequence: TGTGCCAGCAGTGTAGCGGGAGAACGAGATACGCAGTATTTT. It is translated as CASSVAGERDTQYF.

This clonotype was detected many times. J is TRBJ2-6 and V is TRBV28; a possible D gene is TRBD1 (6 bases). Germline CDR1 MDHEN, CDR2 SYDVKM. The CDR3 spans 16 residues. V lost 7 bases and J lost 2, with 15 bases in between. CDR3 protein: CASTETTGTGANVLTF. DNA of the CDR3: TGTGCCAGCACCGAGACAACAGGGACTGGGGCCAACGTCCTGACTTTC.

As concerns this clonotype: A read error is possible here, since a much larger clone lies one base away. The CDR3 DNA sequence: TGTGCCAGCAGCTACACCCTGGGACAGGGTGGCAGCGGGGAGCTGTTTTTT. Translating gives CASSYTLGQGGSGELFF. The rearrangement joins TRBV5-6 to TRBJ2-2; 9 bases are shared with TRBD1. V shed 3 bases, J shed 7 bases, and the junction held 13 bases outside the gene matches. The germline V gene has CDR1 SGHDT and CDR2 YYEEEE. CDR3 length equals 17 residues.

This clonotype was counted ten times or more. The gene calls are TRBV7-2 and TRBJ2-5; D may be TRBD2 (6 bases). This CDR3 comprises 15 residues. V dropped 5 bases and J dropped 1 base, with 14 bases sitting between them. Germline values: CDR1 SGHTA, CDR2 FQGNSA. The CDR3 region is CASSPLRGGQETQYF. CDR3 in DNA: TGTGCCAGCAGCCCGCTGCGGGGAGGCCAAGAGACCCAGTACTTC.

This clonotype was observed many times. The rearrangement joins TRBV5-1 to TRBJ2-3; tentatively, D is TRBD2 (5 bases). Germline assignment: CDR1 SGHRS and CDR2 YFSETQ. The CDR3 runs to 16 residues. V was clipped by 4 bases and J by 0 bases, with 15 bases between them. For the CDR3, the DNA is TGCGCCAGCAGCACCCTAGCAGTATCTAGCACAGATACGCAGTATTTT. Translated: CASSTLAVSSTDTQYF. The whole variable domain, remainder taken from reference TRBV5-1 and TRBJ2-3, is KAGVTQTPRYLIKTRGQQVTLSCSPISGHRSVSWYQQTPGQGLQFLFEYFSETQRNKGNFPGRFSGRQFSNSRSEMNVSTLELGDSALYLCASSTLAVSSTDTQYFGPGTRLTVL.

For this clonotype: This may stem from a read error, because a much larger clone lies one nucleotide away. The chain combines TRBV4-2 with TRBJ2-3, with D unclear. V was trimmed by 0 bases and J by 4 bases, leaving 17 bases between them. This CDR3 comprises 17 residues. CDR1 and CDR2 from the germline V gene are LGHNA and YNFKEQ. The CDR3 DNA sequence: TGTGCCAGCAGCCAAGATCGTGGTGGATTTAGCCCAGATACGCAGTATTTT. This encodes CASSQDRGGFSPDTQYF.